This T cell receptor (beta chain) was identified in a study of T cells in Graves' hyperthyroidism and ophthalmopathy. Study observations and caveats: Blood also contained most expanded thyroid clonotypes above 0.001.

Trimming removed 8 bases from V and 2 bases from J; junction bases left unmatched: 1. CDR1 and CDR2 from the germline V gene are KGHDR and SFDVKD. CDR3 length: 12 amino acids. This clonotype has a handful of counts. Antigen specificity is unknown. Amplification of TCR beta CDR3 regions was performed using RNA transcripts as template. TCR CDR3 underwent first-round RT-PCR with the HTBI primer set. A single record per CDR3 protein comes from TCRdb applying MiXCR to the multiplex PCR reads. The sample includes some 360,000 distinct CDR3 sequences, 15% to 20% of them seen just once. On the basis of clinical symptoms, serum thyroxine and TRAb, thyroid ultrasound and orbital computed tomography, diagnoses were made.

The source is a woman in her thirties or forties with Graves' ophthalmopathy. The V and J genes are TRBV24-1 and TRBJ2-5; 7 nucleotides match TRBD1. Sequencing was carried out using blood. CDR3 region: CATMGQQETQYF. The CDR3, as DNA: TGTGCCACCATGGGACAGCAAGAGACCCAGTACTTC.